This entry features one T cell receptor (beta chain) sequence. V trimming: 4 bases; J trimming: 4 bases; junction bases outside the gene matches: 4. The CDR3 consists of 16 residues. Germline loops: CDR1 ENHRY, CDR2 SYGVKD. The data are from a study of cytomegalovirus exposure and HLA in healthy donors. The study ran its PCR with 60 Vbeta and 13 Jbeta primers. The protocol was immunoSEQ multiplex PCR, while the TCRdb copy is restricted to in-frame clones and leaves out a portion. Of some 140,000 clones in the sample, approximately 79% were seen once. This clonotype was sampled from a woman aged 50 to 65 in good health and CMV-seropositive. V and J are TRBV10-3 and TRBJ2-3, with TRBD2 matching over 14 bases. Sequencing was done on a sample of PBMCs. CDR3: CAISARGLAGADTQYF. The DNA for the CDR3 is TGTGCCATCAGTGCCAGGGGACTAGCGGGGGCAGATACGCAGTATTTT.